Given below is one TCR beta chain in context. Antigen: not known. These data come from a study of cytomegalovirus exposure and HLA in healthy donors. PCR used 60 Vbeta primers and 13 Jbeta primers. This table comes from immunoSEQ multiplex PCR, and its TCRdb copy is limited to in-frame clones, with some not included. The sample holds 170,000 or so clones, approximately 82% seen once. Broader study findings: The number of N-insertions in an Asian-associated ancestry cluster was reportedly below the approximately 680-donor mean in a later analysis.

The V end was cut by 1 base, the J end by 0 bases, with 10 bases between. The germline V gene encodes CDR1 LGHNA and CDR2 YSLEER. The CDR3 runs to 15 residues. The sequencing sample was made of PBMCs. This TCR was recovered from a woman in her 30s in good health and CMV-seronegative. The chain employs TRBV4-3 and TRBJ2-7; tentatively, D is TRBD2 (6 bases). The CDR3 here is CASSQAAGSSYEQYF. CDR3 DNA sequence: TGCGCCAGCAGCCAAGCAGCGGGCAGCTCCTACGAGCAGTACTTC.